This is a list of T cell receptor beta chains from one sample in a study of T cells after somatic rescue of genetic block. The repertoire was sequenced with immunoSEQ multiplex PCR; TCRdb's copy has only in-frame clones and lacks some. Of 85,000 to 90,000 clones detected, 90% appear once; the ten largest clones hold more than 1.5%. The sequenced material came from peripheral blood mononuclear cells (PBMCs). The receptor source for this set is a woman under 30. Each CDR3 is given with its conserved first and last residue. A D gene is named only where the DNA matches it firmly.

TRBV6-5,TRBJ2-3,-,CASSYSTGPDTQYF,TGTGCCAGCAGTTACTCCACAGGGCCAGATACGCAGTATTTT
TRBV10-3,TRBJ2-1,-,CANETNRGTTYNEQFF,TGTGCCAACGAAACCAACAGGGGGACTACCTACAATGAGCAGTTCTTC
TRBV5-6,TRBJ1-1,-,CASSLGDTEAFF,TGTGCCAGCAGCTTGGGGGACACTGAAGCTTTCTTT
TRBV11-2,TRBJ2-5,TRBD2,CASSLGGAGVETQYF,TGTGCCAGCAGCTTGGGGGGAGCGGGAGTGGAGACCCAGTACTTC
TRBV28,TRBJ1-4,-,CASSPSEPIRGKTVF,TGTGCCAGCAGTCCATCGGAGCCTATTCGGGGAAAAACTGTTTTT
TRBV30,TRBJ2-7,TRBD2,CAWRAGGTYEQYF,TGTGCCTGGAGGGCGGGAGGGACCTACGAGCAGTACTTC
TRBV18,TRBJ2-7,TRBD1,CASSPWTGNTYEQYF,TGTGCCAGCTCACCATGGACAGGGAACACCTACGAGCAGTACTTC
TRBV25-1,TRBJ1-4,-,CASSDAGKVSEKLFF,TGTGCCAGCAGTGACGCAGGGAAGGTCAGTGAAAAACTGTTTTTT
TRBV7-9,TRBJ2-5,TRBD2,CASSLGLAPETQYF,TGTGCCAGCAGCTTAGGACTAGCGCCAGAGACCCAGTACTTC
TRBV5-1,TRBJ2-1,TRBD2,CASGAGLVRPRITNEQFF,TGCGCCAGCGGCGCGGGACTAGTACGGCCCCGAATTACCAATGAGCAGTTCTTC
TRBV7-9,TRBJ1-1,-,CASSLKGRLSEAFF,TGTGCCAGCAGCTTAAAGGGGCGCCTTTCTGAAGCTTTCTTT
TRBV4-1,TRBJ1-3,TRBD1,CASSQTPGQGGTGNTIYF,TGCGCCAGCAGCCAAACCCCGGGACAGGGTGGAACTGGAAACACCATATATTTT
TRBV18,TRBJ1-2,-,CASSPKAGKWEGYGYTF,TGTGCCAGCTCACCAAAGGCAGGGAAGTGGGAAGGCTATGGCTACACCTTC
TRBV19,TRBJ2-1,-,CASSSYSQAFEQFF,TGTGCCAGTAGTAGTTACTCACAGGCCTTTGAGCAGTTCTTC
TRBV7-9,TRBJ1-2,-,CASSPVYGGVGPNYGYTF,TGTGCCAGCAGCCCCGTTTATGGGGGTGTTGGGCCGAACTATGGCTACACCTTC
TRBV6-6,TRBJ2-3,-,CASSYSSGVDTQYF,TGTGCCAGCAGTTACTCGTCGGGCGTAGATACGCAGTATTTT